This TCR beta chain emerged from a study of blood T cell repertoires in COVID-19. About the research overall: Samples of COVID-19 (acute and convalescent) were obtained from the United States, Italy and Spain. T cells, B-cell-depleted T cells, or PBMCs provided the cDNA or gDNA that served as material.

This clone appeared a single time. Original processing notes: Reference gene primer amplification yielded estimated nucleated cell counts. Libraries were prepared by immunoSEQ multiplex PCR; TCRdb keeps only in-frame clonotypes and omits some of them. V and J calls and clone size are those listed in that table; D and trimming were worked out from the DNA. The sample lists 290,000 or so clones; roughly 87% were seen once. Germline V gene lookup returns CDR1 MNHNS and CDR2 SASEGT. The CDR3 extends over 15 amino acids. Deletions cut 2 bases from V and 2 bases from J, with 10 bases between. V is TRBV6-1 and J is TRBJ1-5; D possibly corresponds to TRBD1 (6 bases). The sequencing sample was made of peripheral blood. The source is a man aged 18 to 29 with active or convalescent COVID-19. CDR3 nucleotides: TGTGCCAGCAGTGAATGGGCAGGGGGCAATCAGCCCCAGCATTTT. This encodes CASSEWAGGNQPQHF.